The clone carrying this TCR beta chain was counted only a few times. Seattle cases were enrolled at active infection and followed longitudinally. The source of the sample is a study of blood T cell repertoires in COVID-19. V was cut by 2 bases and J by 5 bases, with 20 bases left in between. CDR1 and CDR2 (germline): SGHNT, YYREEE (reference sequence). The CDR3 contains 16 residues. Original methodology: Quantification of nucleated cells was approximated via reference gene primer amplification. TCRdb keeps only in-frame clones here, not all; method: immunoSEQ multiplex PCR. V and J calls and clone size come straight from that table; D and trimming were deduced from the DNA. The table lists 54,000 or so clones, 70% to 85% of them singletons.

The rearrangement uses TRBV5-4 and TRBJ2-7, with D possibly matching TRBD2 (6 bases). Sequences were obtained from peripheral blood. The receptor was isolated from an elderly man with COVID-19, enrolled during active disease. The CDR3 bases are TGTGCCAGCAGCTTTGGAGGAGGGACGGATTTGGACGAGCAGTACGTC. Translating gives CASSFGGGTDLDEQYV.